The text below deals with one T cell receptor (beta chain). This specimen comes from a study of control samples from healthy donors and cancer patients. Sequencing was performed with immunoSEQ multiplex PCR; in TCRdb, only in-frame clones are kept and a portion is missing. The sample carries 20,000 or so clones, about 88% recorded once. The length of the CDR3 is 12 residues. Germline loops: CDR1 MGHDK, CDR2 SYGVNS. V was shortened by 8 bases and J by 4 bases, with 11 bases between the two germline ends. The receptor was derived from a woman aged 55-70 years with head and neck cancer. Sequenced input: PBMCs. This chain joins TRBV25-1 and TRBJ1-1, with unresolved D. The CDR3 sequence is CASVEYGTEAFF. For the CDR3, the DNA is TGTGCCAGCGTCGAGTATGGCACTGAAGCTTTCTTT.